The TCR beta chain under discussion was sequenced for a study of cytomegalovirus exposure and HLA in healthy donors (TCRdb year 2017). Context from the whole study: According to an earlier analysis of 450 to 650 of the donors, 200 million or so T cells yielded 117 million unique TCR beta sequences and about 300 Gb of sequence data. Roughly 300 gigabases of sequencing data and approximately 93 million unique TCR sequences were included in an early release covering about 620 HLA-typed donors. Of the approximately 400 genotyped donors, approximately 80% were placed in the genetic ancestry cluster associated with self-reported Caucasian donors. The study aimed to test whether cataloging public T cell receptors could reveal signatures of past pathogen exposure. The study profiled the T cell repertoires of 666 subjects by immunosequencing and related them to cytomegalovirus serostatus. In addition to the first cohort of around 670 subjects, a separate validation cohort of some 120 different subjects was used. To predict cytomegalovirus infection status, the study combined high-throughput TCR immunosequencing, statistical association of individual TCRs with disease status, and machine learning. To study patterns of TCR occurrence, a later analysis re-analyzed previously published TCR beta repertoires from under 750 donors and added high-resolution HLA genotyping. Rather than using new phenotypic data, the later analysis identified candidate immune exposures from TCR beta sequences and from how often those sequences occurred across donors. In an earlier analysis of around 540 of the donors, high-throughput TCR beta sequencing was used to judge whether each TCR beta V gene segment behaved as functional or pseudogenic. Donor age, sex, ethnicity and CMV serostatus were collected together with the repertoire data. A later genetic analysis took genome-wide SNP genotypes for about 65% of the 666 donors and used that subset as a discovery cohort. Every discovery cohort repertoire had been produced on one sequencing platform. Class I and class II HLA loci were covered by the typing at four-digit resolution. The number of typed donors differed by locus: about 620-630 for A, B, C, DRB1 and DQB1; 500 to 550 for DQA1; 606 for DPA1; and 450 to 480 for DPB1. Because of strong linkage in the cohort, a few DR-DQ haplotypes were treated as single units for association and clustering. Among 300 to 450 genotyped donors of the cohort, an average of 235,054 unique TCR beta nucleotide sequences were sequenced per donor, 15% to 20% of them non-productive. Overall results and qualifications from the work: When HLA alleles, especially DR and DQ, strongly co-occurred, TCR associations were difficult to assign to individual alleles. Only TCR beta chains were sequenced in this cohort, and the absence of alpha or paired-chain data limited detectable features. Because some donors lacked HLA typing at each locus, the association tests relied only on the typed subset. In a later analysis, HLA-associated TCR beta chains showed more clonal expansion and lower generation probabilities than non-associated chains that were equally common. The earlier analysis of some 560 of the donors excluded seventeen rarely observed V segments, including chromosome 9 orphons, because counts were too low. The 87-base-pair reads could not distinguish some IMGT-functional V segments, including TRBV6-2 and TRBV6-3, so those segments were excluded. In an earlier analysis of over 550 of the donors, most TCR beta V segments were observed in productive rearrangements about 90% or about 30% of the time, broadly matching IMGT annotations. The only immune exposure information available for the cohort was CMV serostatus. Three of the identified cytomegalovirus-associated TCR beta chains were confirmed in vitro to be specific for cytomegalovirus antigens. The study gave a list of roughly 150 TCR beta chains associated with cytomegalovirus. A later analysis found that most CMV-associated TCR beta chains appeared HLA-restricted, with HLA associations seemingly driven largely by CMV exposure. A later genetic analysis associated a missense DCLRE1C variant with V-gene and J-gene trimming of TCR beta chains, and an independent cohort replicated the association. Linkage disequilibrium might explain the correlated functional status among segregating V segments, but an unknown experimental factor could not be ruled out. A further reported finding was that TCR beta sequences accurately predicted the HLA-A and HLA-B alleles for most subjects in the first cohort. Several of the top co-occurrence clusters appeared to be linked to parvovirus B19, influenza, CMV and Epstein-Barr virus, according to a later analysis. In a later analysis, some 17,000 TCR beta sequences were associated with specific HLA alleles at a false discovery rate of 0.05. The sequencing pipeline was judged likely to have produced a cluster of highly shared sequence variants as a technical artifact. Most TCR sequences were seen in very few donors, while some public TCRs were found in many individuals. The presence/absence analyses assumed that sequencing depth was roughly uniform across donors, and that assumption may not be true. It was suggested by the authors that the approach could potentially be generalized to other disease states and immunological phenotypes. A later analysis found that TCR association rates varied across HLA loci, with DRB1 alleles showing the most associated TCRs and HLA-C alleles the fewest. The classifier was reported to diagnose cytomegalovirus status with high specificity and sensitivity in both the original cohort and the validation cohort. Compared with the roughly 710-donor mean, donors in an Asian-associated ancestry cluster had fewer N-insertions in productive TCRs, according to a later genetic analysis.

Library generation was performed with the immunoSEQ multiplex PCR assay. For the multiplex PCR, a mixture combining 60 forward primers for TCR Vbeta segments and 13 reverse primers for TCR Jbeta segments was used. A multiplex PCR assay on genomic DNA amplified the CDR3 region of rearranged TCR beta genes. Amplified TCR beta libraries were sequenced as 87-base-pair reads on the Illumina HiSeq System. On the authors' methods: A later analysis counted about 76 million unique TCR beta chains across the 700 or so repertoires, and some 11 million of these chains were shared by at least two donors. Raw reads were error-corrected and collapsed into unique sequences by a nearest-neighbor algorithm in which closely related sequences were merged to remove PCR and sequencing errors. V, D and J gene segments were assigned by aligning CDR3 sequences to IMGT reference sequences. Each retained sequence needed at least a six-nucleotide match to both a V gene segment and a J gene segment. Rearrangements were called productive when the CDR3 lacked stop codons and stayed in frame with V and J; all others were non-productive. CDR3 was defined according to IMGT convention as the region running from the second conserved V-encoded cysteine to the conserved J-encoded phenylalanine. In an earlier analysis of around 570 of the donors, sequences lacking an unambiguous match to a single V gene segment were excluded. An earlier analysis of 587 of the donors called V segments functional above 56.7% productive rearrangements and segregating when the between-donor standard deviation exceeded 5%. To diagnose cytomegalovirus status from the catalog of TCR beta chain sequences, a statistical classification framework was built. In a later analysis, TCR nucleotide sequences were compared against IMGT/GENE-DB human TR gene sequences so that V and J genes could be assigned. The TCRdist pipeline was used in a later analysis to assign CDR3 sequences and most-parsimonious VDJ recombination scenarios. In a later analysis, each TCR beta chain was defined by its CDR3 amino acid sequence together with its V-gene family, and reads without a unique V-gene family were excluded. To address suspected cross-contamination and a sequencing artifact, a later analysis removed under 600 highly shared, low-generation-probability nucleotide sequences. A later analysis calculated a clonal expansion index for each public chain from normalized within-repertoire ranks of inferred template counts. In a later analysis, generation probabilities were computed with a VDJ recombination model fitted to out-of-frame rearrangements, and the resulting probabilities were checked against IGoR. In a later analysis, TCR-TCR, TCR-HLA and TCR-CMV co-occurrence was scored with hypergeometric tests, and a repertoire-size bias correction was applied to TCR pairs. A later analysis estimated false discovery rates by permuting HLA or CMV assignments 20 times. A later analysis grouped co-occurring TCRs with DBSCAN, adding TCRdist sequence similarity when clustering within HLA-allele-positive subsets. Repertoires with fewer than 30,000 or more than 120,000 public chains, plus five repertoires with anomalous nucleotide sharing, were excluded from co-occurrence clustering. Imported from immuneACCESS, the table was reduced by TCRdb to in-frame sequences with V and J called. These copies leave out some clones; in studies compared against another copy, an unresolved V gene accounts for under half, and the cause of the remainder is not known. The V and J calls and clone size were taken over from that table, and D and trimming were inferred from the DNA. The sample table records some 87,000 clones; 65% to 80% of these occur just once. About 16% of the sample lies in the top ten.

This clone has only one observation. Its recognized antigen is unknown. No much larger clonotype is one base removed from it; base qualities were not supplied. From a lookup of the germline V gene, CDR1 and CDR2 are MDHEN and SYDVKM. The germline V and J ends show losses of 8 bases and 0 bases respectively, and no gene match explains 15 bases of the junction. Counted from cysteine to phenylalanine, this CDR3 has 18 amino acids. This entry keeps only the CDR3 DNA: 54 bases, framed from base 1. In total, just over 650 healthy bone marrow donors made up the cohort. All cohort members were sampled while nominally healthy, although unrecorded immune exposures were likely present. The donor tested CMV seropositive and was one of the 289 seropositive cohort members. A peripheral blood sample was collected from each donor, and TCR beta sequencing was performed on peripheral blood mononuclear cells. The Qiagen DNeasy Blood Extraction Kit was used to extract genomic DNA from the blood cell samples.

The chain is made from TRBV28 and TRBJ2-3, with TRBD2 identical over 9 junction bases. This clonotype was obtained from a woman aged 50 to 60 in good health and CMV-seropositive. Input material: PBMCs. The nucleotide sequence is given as TGTGCCAGCTCCCTCACCCCAAGACTAGCGGATAGCACAGATACGCAGTATTTT. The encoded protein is CASSLTPRLADSTDTQYF.